The clone carrying this TCR beta chain was counted many times. What it recognizes is unknown. The CDR3 length is 16 residues. V gave up 0 bases and J gave up 4 bases, with 15 bases separating them. CDR1 SGHRS and CDR2 YFSETQ come from the germline V gene. TCR alpha and TCR beta cDNA libraries with sample barcodes and UMIs came from 5'RACE using constant-segment primers. Each CDR3 protein is one row after TCRdb ran MiXCR on the 5' RACE reads. The data show around 340,000 distinct CDR3 sequences, with 15% seen just once and approximately 20% held by the top ten. The source of the sample is a study of T-cell memory formation after mild COVID-19. About the study: Largely, TCR clusters stayed within a single donor.

Study-level findings and limits: Among clones contracting day 15 to 85, CD4/CD8 was balanced, whereas later expanders leaned CD4+. Some clones that responded turned up in pre-infection memory, which suggests that cross-reactive memory joined in.

This sequence was found in a man between 18 and 35 years old who had mild COVID-19 (a few samples of this study predate the infection). Cell type and time point are not known. The chain recombines TRBV5-1 with TRBJ2-3; unclear D gene. The sequencing input was PBMCs or a T cell subset sorted from them (not recorded which). The CDR3 coding sequence is TGCGCCAGCAGCTTGGTTGGATTGGGGTCCGCAGATACGCAGTATTTT. Translation gives CASSLVGLGSADTQYF.